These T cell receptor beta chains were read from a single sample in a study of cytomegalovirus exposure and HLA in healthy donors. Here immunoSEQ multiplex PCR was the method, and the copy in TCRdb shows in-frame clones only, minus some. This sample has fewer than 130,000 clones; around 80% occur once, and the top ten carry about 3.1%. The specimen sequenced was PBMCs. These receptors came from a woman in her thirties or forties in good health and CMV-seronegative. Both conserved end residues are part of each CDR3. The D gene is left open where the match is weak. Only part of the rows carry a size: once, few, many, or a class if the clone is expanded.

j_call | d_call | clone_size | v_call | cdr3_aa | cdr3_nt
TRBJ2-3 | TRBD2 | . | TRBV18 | CASSPRSSGRNTDTQYF | TGTGCCAGCTCACCACGGTCTAGCGGGAGGAACACAGATACGCAGTATTTT
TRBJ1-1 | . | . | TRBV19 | CAATGHRNTEAFF | TGTGCCGCTACGGGTCATCGCAACACTGAAGCTTTCTTT
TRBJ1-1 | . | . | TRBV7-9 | CASSFLRGGPEAFF | TGTGCCAGCAGCTTTTTGCGGGGGGGCCCTGAAGCTTTCTTT
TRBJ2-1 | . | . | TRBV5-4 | CASSLVGRIAYNEQFF | TGTGCCAGCAGCTTGGTAGGGAGGATTGCCTACAATGAGCAGTTCTTC
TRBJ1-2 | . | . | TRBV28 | CASSLLTELVGGYTF | TGTGCCAGCAGTTTACTGACGGAACTCGTCGGGGGCTACACCTTC
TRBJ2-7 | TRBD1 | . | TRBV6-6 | CASSRTGEGEQYF | TGTGCCAGCTCCCGGACAGGGGAGGGCGAGCAGTACTTC
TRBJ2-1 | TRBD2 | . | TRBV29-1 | CSASETSGGANEQFF | TGCAGCGCTTCCGAGACTAGCGGGGGTGCAAATGAGCAGTTCTTC
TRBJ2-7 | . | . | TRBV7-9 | CASSGGGQSSYEQYF | TGTGCCAGCTCTGGAGGGGGACAGAGCTCCTACGAGCAGTACTTC
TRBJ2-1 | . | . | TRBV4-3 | CASSQLAPPGNEQFF | TGCGCCAGCAGCCAACTAGCGCCGCCAGGGAATGAGCAGTTCTTC
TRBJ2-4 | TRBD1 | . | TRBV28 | CASSGQGFGNIQYF | TGTGCCAGCAGTGGACAGGGGTTCGGAAACATTCAGTACTTC
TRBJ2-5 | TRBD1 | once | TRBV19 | CASRGDRQETQYF | TGTGCCAGTAGGGGGGACAGGCAAGAGACCCAGTACTTC
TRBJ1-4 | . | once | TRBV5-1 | CASSLAAEEGEKLFF | TGCGCCAGCAGCTTGGCCGCGGAGGAGGGTGAAAAACTGTTTTTT
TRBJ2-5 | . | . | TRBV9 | CASSVGAGWEETQYF | TGTGCCAGCAGCGTCGGGGCGGGGTGGGAGGAGACCCAGTACTTC